This T cell receptor beta chain was retrieved from a study of post-analysis software for immune sequencing data. Overall study findings and caveats: Patients showed TRBV5-6, TRBV5-1 and TRBV20-1 among a few TRBV segments more frequent than in controls. The study found significantly lower normalized Chao1 diversity in multiple sclerosis patients than in controls. Same-batch samples co-clustered strongly by F measure.

TCR beta cDNA libraries included unique molecular identifiers. Each CDR3 protein gets one entry after TCRdb re-called the PCR reads with MiXCR. Altogether more than 450,000 distinct CDR3 sequences are present, roughly 34% being singletons, with the ten largest covering about 5.6%. Remarks on this clonotype: Its antigen is not known.

V shed 7 bases and J shed 7 bases, with 14 bases lying between them. CDR3 size: 13 residues. Germline values: CDR1 LNHDA, CDR2 SQIVND (reference sequence). This sequence joins TRBV19 and TRBJ2-1; unclear D gene. The sequenced sample consisted of blood. The source of this sequence is a girl aged 2-17 years with multiple sclerosis. The CDR3 spells CASTTTGWNEQFF. The CDR3 DNA sequence: TGTGCCAGTACTACTACCGGGTGGAATGAGCAGTTCTTC.